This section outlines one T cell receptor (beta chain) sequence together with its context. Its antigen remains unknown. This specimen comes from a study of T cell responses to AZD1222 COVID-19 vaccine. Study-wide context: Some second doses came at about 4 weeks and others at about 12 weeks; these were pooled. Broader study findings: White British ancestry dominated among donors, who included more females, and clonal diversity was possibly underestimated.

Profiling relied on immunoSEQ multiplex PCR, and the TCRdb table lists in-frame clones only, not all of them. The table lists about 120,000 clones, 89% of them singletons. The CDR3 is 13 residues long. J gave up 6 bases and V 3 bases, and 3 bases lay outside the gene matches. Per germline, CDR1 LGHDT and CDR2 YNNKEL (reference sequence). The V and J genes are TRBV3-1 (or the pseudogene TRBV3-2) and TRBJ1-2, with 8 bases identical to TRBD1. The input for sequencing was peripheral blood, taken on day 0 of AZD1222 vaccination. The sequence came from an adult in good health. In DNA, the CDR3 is TGTGCCAGCAGCCAGGACAGGGACCATGGCTACACCTTC. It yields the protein CASSQDRDHGYTF.